This TCR beta chain was sequenced in a study of blood T cell repertoires in COVID-19. For the study at large: The study drew acute and convalescent COVID-19 samples from the United States, Italy and Spain. T cells, B-cell-depleted T cells, or PBMCs supplied cDNA or gDNA.

Clinical history reported by participants formed the basis on which cohorts were assigned. TCRdb's copy holds only in-frame clones and misses some; the assay was immunoSEQ multiplex PCR. The data contain about 280,000 clones, roughly 90% of them singletons. The sample taken for sequencing was PBMCs or T cells enriched from blood (not recorded which). This receptor was identified in a man aged 40-49 years who had been exposed to COVID-19.

In DNA form, the CDR3 reads TGTGCCAGCAGCCCTAGCGGGACAGAGACGGCCCAGTACTTC. It translates to CASSPSGTETAQYF. The chain carries TRBV7-9 and TRBJ2-5; 9 bases are a match to TRBD2. The V gene end was trimmed by 5 bases and the J gene end by 9 bases; junction bases not matched to a gene: 10. Germline-derived CDR1 and CDR2 are SEHNR and FQNEAQ (reference sequence). The length of the CDR3 is 14 residues.